This T cell receptor beta chain was found in a study of technical replicates of blood from several donors. The table came from immunoSEQ multiplex PCR; TCRdb's copy has only in-frame clones and leaves some out. The sample has some 70,000 clones, about 95% seen once. The CDR3 spans 14 residues. With 5 bases clipped from V and 7 bases from J, the junction kept 7 bases outside the gene matches. The sequence was obtained from a human donor in good health. Sample: T cells isolated from PBMCs. This chain uses TRBV23-1 with TRBJ2-7; TRBD2 aligns across 11 bases. TRBV23-1 is designated an ORF whose function remains uncertain. CDR3 residues: CASSGTSGEGEQYF. The CDR3 coding sequence is TGCGCCAGCAGTGGGACTAGCGGAGAAGGGGAGCAGTACTTC.